This T cell receptor beta chain was sequenced for a study of PD-1 blockade in classical Hodgkin lymphoma. Broader study findings: TCR diversity in CD4+, not CD8+, cells rose significantly by C4D1. Baseline diversity in complete responders resembled that of newly diagnosed patients. Patients who began taking nivolumab under 1 year after ASCT were left out. Relapsed/refractory patients reportedly had lower baseline diversity than newly diagnosed patients.

Every patient was affected by relapse after autologous stem cell transplantation, while exposure to brentuximab vedotin was not uniform. This clone has only a few counts. Its target is unknown. Sequencing used immunoSEQ multiplex PCR; TCRdb keeps in-frame clones, though not all of them. The repertoire holds about 25,000 clones, roughly 80% seen once, with roughly 6.7% in the top ten. From germline, CDR1 is LGHNA and CDR2 YSLEER. V lost 0 bases, J lost 4 bases, and 13 bases stayed unmatched. CDR3 size: 18 residues. The chain links TRBV4-3 to TRBJ1-1, with TRBD1 identical over 8 bases. The source of this sequence is a human donor with classical Hodgkin lymphoma. The specimen comprised peripheral blood mononuclear cells (PBMCs), sampled at baseline. Here the CDR3 reads CASSQDWTGNYIVTEAFF. CDR3 DNA: TGCGCCAGCAGCCAAGACTGGACAGGGAATTATATCGTCACTGAAGCTTTCTTT.